A selection of T cell receptor beta chains follows, all from one sample in a study of blood T cell repertoires in COVID-19. The protocol was immunoSEQ multiplex PCR, while the TCRdb copy is restricted to in-frame clones and leaves out a portion. The repertoire holds roughly 180,000 clones, with about 80% as singletons. The sample was PBMCs or T cells enriched from blood (not recorded which). Receptor source: a man in his sixties who had been exposed to COVID-19. The CDR3 runs from the conserved cysteine through the conserved F or W. D genes are given only for firm matches. Size tells how often a clone was seen (once, few, many) or the class of an expanded clone, and some rows leave it out.

.,TRBJ1-4,TRBV9,.,TGTGCCAGCAGCCCCGGGGGGGTAAATGAAAAACTGTTTTTT,CASSPGGVNEKLFF
TRBD1,TRBJ2-1,TRBV28,.,TGTGCCAGCAGTTTCGACAGGGTATCGTTCTTC,CASSFDRVSFF
TRBD1,TRBJ1-1,TRBV10-1,.,TGCGCCAGCAGGGACGGACAGGGCACTGAAGCTTTCTTT,CASRDGQGTEAFF
TRBD1,TRBJ2-1,TRBV19,.,TGTGCCAGTATGGTGGTACCAGACAGGGGGGCGTACAATGAGCAGTTCTTC,CASMVVPDRGAYNEQFF
.,TRBJ2-2,TRBV2,.,TGTGCCAGCAGGAGCGGATTGAACACCGGGGAGCTGTTTTTT,CASRSGLNTGELFF
.,TRBJ1-1,TRBV7-3,.,TGTGCCAGCAGCGCCCTAGGGGCCGCTGAAGCTTTCTTT,CASSALGAAEAFF
.,TRBJ1-3,TRBV6-6,.,TGTGCCAGCAGCCAGGGATCGGGAAACACCATATATTTT,CASSQGSGNTIYF
.,TRBJ2-3,TRBV29-1,.,TGCAGCGTTGAAGGAGTTGTGGGGCGGGGAACCACAGATACGCAGTATTTT,CSVEGVVGRGTTDTQYF
.,TRBJ2-2,TRBV12-5,once,TGTGCTAGTGGTTTGGTACTGGGCCCCGGGGAGCTGTTTTTT,CASGLVLGPGELFF
.,TRBJ1-6,TRBV2,.,TGTGCCAGCACCCAAGAGGGGACTCATAATTCACCCCTCCACTTT,CASTQEGTHNSPLHF
.,TRBJ2-5,TRBV24-1,once,TGTGCCACCAGTGGACAGGGAGGAGAGACCCAGTACTTC,CATSGQGGETQYF
.,TRBJ2-5,TRBV14,once,TGTGCCAGCAGCCAAGGAATGAGGGGGACGCAAGAGACCCAGTACTTC,CASSQGMRGTQETQYF
.,TRBJ1-2,TRBV5-4,.,TGTGCCAGCAGCCCAGCCTTATCAGGGGACTATGGCTACACCTTC,CASSPALSGDYGYTF
TRBD1,TRBJ2-1,TRBV9,.,TGTGCCAGCAGCGTAGGTCACAGGGGATACAATGAGCAGTTCTTC,CASSVGHRGYNEQFF
TRBD2,TRBJ2-1,TRBV2,.,TGTGCCAGCAGTGAATTAACTAGCGGGATTGGTGAGCAGTTCTTC,CASSELTSGIGEQFF
TRBD1,TRBJ2-7,TRBV28,.,TGTGCCAGCAGTAGGGACAGTGTTTACGAGCAGTACTTC,CASSRDSVYEQYF
.,TRBJ2-1,TRBV10-3,.,TGTGCCATACGCCGTGGGAGGCCCCCTGAGCAGTTCTTC,CAIRRGRPPEQFF
TRBD2,TRBJ2-5,TRBV7-9,.,TGTGCCAGCAGCTCCCGACTAGCGGTCGAAGAGACCCAGTACTTC,CASSSRLAVEETQYF
.,TRBJ2-7,TRBV5-1,.,TGCGCCAGCAGCCCCCGACAGGCCTACGAGCAGTACTTC,CASSPRQAYEQYF
.,TRBJ1-5,TRBV19,.,TGTGCCAGTAGTGAGGTTTATCAGCCCCAGCATTTT,CASSEVYQPQHF
.,TRBJ2-7,TRBV11-3,.,TGTGCCAGCAGCAGCGACAGCTACGAGCAGTACTTC,CASSSDSYEQYF
TRBD2,TRBJ2-5,TRBV7-2,once,TGTGCCAGCAGCGATAGCGGGAAGGGGACCCAGTACTTC,CASSDSGKGTQYF
TRBD2,TRBJ2-1,TRBV2,.,TGTGCCAGCAGTGAGCGCGGGAGGTATGAGCAGTTCTTC,CASSERGRYEQFF
.,TRBJ2-6,TRBV15,.,TGTGCCACCAGCACGAGGGCTGGGGCCAACGTCCTGACTTTC,CATSTRAGANVLTF